The present T cell receptor beta chain was sequenced within a study of T cell clusters in autoimmune cytopenias. On the study more broadly: A median of approximately 47,000 TRB reads per sample yielded a median roughly 2,500 distinct clonotypes.

One tube held mixed TRB-A and TRB-B primer pools for touch-down PCR. TCRdb reworked the multiplex PCR reads into one entry per CDR3 protein, no DNA. This table lists several thousand distinct CDR3 sequences. TRB was amplified from about 270 ng of peripheral blood genomic DNA per sample. CDR1 and CDR2 (germline): DFQATT, SNEGSKA (reference sequence). The CDR3 consists of 13 residues. Study-level points and caveats: Primary autoimmune cytopenia patients seemingly lacked the physiological T cell clusters found in healthy donors.

Frequency places this clonotype as medium-sized. Its matching antigen is unknown. This clonotype originated in a human donor with an autoimmune cytopenia or autoimmune hepatitis (not recorded which). This chain connects TRBV20-1 to TRBJ1-1. The sample taken for sequencing was peripheral blood. CDR3 loop: CSARPAGGTEAFF.